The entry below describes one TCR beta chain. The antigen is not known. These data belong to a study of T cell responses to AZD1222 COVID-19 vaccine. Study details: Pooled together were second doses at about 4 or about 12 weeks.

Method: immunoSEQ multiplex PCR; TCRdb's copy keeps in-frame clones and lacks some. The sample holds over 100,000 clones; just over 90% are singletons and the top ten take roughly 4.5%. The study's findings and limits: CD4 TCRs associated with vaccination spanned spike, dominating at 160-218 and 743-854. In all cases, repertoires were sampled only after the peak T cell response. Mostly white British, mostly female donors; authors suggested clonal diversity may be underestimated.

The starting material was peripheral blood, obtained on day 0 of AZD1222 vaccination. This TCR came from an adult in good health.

The CDR3 sequence is CASTVSTGPYEQYF. CDR3 coding DNA: TGTGCCAGCACCGTATCAACAGGTCCCTACGAGCAGTACTTC. The chain joins TRBV11-2 to TRBJ2-7; tentative D call: TRBD1 (5 bases). This CDR3 spans 14 amino acids. V was clipped by 7 bases and J by 2 bases, with 15 bases between them. Germline V gives CDR1 SGHAT, CDR2 FQNNGV.